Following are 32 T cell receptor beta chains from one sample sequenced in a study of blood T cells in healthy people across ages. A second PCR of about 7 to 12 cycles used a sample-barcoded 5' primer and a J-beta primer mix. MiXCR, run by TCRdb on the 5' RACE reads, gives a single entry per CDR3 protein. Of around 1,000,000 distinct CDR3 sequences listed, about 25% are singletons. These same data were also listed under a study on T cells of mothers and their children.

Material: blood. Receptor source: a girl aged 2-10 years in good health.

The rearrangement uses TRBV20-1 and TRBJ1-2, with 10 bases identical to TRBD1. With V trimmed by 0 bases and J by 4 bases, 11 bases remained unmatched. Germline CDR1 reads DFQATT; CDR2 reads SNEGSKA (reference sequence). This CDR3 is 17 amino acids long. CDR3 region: CSAREEERQGAFYGYTF. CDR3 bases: TGCAGTGCTAGAGAGGAAGAAAGACAGGGGGCTTTCTATGGCTACACCTTC.

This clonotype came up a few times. The CDR3 DNA is TGTGCCAGCAGCCTCGGCAATCTAGCAGCCAAAAACATTCAGTACTTC. Amino acid sequence: CASSLGNLAAKNIQYF. The rearrangement uses TRBV11-2 and TRBJ2-4; D is perhaps TRBD2 (5 bases). The CDR3 is 16 residues long. The germline V and J ends were trimmed by 5 bases and 0 bases, with 14 bases remaining between them. Looked up from germline, CDR1 is SGHAT and CDR2 is FQNNGV. Full variable domain (missing parts from reference TRBV11-2 and TRBJ2-4): EAGVAQSPRYKIIEKRQSVAFWCNPISGHATLYWYQQILGQGPKLLIQFQNNGVVDDSQLPKDRFSAERLKGVDSTLKIQPAKLEDSAVYLCASSLGNLAAKNIQYFGAGTRLSVL.

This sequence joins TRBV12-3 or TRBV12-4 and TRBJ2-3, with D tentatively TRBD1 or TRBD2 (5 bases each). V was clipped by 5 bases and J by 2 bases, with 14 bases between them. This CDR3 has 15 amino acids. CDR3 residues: CASSPLVGDTDTQYF. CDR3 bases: TGTGCCAGCAGTCCCCTGGTGGGGGACACAGATACGCAGTATTTT.

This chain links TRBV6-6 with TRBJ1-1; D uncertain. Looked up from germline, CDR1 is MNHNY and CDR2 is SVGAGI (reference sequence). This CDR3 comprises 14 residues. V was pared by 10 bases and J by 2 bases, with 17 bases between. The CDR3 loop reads CAISSRSYNTEAFF. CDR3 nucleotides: TGTGCCATTTCTTCCAGGTCCTATAACACTGAAGCTTTCTTT.

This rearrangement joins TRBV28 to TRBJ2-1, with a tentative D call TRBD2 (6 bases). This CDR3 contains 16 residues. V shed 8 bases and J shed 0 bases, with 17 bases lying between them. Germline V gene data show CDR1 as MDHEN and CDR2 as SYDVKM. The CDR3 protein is CASGLGRGVSYNEQFF. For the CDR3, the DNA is TGTGCCAGCGGCCTCGGGAGAGGGGTCTCCTACAATGAGCAGTTCTTC.

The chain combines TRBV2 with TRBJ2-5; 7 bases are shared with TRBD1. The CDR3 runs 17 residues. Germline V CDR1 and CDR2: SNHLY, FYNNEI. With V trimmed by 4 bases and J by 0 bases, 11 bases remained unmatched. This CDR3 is CASSVQDPTGYQETQYF. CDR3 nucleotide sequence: TGTGCCAGCAGTGTCCAAGATCCGACAGGGTACCAAGAGACCCAGTACTTC.

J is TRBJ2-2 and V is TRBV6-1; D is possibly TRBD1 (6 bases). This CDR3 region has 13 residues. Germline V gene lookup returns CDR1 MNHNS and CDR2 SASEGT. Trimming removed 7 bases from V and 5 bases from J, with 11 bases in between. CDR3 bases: TGTGCCAGCACCGAGGGGGAGACCGGGGAGCTGTTTTTT. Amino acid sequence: CASTEGETGELFF.

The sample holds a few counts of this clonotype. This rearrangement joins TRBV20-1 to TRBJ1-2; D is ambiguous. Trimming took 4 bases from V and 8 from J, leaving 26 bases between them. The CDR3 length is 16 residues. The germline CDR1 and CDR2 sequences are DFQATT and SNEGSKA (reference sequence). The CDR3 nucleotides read TGCAGTGCTACAAAGCGGAGGGTCTTCTTGAATGTGGGCTACACCTTC. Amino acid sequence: CSATKRRVFLNVGYTF.

The CDR3 nucleotides read TGCAGCGTTGAAGATTCATTTTTGGAGACCCAGTACTTC. It codes for CSVEDSFLETQYF. The gene calls are TRBV29-1 and TRBJ2-5; no definite D call. Germline loops: CDR1 SQVTM, CDR2 ANQGSEA. The V end was cut by 0 bases, the J end by 5 bases, with 10 bases between. CDR3 size: 13 residues.

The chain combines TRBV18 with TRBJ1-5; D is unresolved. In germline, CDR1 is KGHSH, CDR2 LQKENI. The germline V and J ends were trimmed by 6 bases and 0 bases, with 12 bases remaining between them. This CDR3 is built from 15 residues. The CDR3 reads CASSQNRDSNQPQHF. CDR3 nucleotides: TGTGCCAGCTCCCAGAACAGAGATAGCAATCAGCCCCAGCATTTT.

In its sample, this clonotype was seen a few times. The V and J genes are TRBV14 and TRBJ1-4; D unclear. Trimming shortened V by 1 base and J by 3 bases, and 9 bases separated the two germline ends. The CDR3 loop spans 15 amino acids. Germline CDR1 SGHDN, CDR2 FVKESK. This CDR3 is CASSQVLEPNEKLFF. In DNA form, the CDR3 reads TGTGCCAGCAGCCAAGTCTTGGAGCCTAATGAAAAACTGTTTTTT.

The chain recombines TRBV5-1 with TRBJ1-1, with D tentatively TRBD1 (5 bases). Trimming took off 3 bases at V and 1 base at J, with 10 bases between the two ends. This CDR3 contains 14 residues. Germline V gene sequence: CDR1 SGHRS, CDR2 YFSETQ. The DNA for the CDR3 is TGCGCCAGCAGCTCGTTAGGGGAGAACACTGAAGCTTTCTTT. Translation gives CASSSLGENTEAFF. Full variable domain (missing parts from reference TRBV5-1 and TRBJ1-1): KAGVTQTPRYLIKTRGQQVTLSCSPISGHRSVSWYQQTPGQGLQFLFEYFSETQRNKGNFPGRFSGRQFSNSRSEMNVSTLELGDSALYLCASSSLGENTEAFFGQGTRLTVV.

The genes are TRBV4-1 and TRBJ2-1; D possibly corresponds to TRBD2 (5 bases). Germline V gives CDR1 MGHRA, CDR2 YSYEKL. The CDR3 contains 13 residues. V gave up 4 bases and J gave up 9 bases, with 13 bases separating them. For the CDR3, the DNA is TGCGCCAGCAGCCTTTGGACTCTTGGTGAGCAGTTCTTC. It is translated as CASSLWTLGEQFF.

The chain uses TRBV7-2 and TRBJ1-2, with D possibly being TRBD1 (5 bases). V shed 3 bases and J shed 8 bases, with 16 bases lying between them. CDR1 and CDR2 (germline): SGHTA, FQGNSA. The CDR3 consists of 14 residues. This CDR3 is CASSFGTPGIGYTF. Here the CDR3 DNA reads TGTGCCAGCAGCTTCGGGACGCCGGGCATCGGCTACACCTTC.

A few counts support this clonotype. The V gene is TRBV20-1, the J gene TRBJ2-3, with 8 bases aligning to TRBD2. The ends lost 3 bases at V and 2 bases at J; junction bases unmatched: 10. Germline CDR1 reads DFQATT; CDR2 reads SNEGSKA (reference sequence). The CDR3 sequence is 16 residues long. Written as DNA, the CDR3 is TGCAGTGCTAGTCTAGGCGGTAGCGGGAACACAGATACGCAGTATTTT. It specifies CSASLGGSGNTDTQYF.

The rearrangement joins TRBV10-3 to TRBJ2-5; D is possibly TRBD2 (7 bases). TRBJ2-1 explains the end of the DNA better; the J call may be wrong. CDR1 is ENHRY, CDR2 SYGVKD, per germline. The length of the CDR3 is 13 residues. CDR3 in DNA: TGTGCCATCAGTGAGGGGGGGGCGAATGAGCAGTTCTTC. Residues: CAISEGGANEQFF.

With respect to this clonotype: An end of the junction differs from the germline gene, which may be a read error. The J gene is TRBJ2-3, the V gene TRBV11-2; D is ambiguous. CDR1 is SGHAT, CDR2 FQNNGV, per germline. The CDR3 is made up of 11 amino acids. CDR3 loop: CASRGWDTRYF. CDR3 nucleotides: TGTGCCAGCAGGGGGTGGGATACGCGGTATTTT. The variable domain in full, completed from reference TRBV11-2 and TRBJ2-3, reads EAGVAQSPRYKIIEKRQSVAFWCNPISGHATLYWYQQILGQGPKLLIQFQNNGVVDDSQLPKDRFSAERLKGVDSTLKIQPAKLEDSAVYLCASRGWDTRYFGPGTRLTVL.

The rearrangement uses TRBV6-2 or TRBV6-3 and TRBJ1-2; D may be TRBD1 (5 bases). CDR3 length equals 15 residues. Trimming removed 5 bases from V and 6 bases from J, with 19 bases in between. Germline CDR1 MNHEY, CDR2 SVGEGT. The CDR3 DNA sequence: TGTGCCAGCAGTCCCCAGGGACTTCCTCGGGATGGCTACACCTTC. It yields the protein CASSPQGLPRDGYTF.

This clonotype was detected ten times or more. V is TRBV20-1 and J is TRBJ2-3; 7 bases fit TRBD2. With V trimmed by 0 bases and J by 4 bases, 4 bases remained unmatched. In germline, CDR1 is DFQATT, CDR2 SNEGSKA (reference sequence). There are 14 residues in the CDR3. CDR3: CSAREGLEADTQYF. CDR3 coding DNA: TGCAGTGCTAGAGAAGGACTAGAAGCAGATACGCAGTATTTT.

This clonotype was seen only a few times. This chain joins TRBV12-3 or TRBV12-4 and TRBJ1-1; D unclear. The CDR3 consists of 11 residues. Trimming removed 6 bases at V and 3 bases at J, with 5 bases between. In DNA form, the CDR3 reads TGTGCCAGCAGACAGTACACTGAAGCTTTCTTT. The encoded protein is CASRQYTEAFF.

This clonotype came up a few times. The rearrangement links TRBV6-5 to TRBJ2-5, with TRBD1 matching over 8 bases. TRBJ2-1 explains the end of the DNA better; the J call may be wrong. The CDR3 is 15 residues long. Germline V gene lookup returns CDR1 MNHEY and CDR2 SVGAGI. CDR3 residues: CASSYRGRGLYEQFF. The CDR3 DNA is TGTGCCAGCAGTTACCGGGGCAGGGGGCTCTATGAGCAGTTCTTC.

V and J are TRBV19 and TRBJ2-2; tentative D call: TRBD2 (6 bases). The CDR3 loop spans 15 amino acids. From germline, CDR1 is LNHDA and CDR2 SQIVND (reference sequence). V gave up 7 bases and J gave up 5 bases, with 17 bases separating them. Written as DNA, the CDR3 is TGTGCCAGTATTACCGGGAGAGGGTTAACCGGGGAGCTGTTTTTT. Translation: CASITGRGLTGELFF.

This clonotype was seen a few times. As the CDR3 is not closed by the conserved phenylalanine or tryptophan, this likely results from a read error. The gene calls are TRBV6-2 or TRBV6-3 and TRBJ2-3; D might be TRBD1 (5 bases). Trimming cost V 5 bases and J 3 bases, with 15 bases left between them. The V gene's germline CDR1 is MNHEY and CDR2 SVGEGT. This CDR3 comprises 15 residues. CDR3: CASSREGPGTDTQYS. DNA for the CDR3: TGTGCCAGCAGTCGCGAAGGACCAGGGACAGATACGCAGTATTCT.

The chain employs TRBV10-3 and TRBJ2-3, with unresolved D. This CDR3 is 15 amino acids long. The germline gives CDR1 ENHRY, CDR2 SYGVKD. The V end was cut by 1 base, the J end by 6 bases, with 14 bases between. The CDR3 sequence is CAISEYGRVADTQYF. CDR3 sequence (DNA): TGTGCCATCAGTGAGTACGGACGAGTGGCGGATACGCAGTATTTT.

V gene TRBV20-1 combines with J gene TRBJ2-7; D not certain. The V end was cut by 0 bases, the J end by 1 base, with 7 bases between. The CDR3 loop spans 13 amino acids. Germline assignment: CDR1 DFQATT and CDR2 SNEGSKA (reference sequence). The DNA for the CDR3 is TGCAGTGCTAGAGATTCAGATTCCTACGAGCAGTACTTC. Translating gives CSARDSDSYEQYF.

Here the CDR3 reads CASSQAGFRYEQYF. CDR3 coding DNA: TGTGCCAGCAGCCAAGCGGGATTCCGCTACGAGCAGTACTTC. This chain uses TRBV3-1 with TRBJ2-7, with a tentative D call TRBD2 (5 bases). Per germline, CDR1 LGHDT and CDR2 YNNKEL (reference sequence). The V and J ends lost 1 base and 3 bases respectively, with 10 bases between them. The CDR3 covers 14 residues.

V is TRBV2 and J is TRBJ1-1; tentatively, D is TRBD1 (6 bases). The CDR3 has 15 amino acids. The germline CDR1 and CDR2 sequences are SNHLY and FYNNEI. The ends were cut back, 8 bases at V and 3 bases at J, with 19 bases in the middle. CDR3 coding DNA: TGTGCCAGCGGGGGACACTTTTCTTGGTACACTGAAGCTTTCTTT. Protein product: CASGGHFSWYTEAFF. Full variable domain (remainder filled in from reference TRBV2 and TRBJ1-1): EPEVTQTPSHQVTQMGQEVILRCVPISNHLYFYWYRQILGQKVEFLVSFYNNEISEKSEIFDDQFSVERPDGSNFTLKIRSTKLEDSAMYFCASGGHFSWYTEAFFGQGTRLTVV.

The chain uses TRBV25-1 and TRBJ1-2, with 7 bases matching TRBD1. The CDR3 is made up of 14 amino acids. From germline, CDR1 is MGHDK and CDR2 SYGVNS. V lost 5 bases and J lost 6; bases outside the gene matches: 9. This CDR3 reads CASSSRGGQHGYTF. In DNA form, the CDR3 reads TGTGCCAGCAGTTCGAGAGGGGGCCAGCATGGCTACACCTTC.

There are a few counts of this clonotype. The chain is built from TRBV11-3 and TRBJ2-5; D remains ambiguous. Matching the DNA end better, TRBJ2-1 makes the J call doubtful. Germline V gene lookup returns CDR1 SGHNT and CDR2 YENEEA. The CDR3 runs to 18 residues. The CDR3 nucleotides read TGTGCCAGCAGATCCCTTTCCCTAGTTTATGAGTTGAATGATGAGCAGTTCTTC. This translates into CASRSLSLVYELNDEQFF.

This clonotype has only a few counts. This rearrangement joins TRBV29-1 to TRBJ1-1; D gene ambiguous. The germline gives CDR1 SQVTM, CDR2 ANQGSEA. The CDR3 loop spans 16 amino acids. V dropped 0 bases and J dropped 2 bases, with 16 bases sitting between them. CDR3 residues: CSVEDRVWQINTEAFF. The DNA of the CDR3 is TGCAGCGTTGAAGATCGGGTGTGGCAGATAAACACTGAAGCTTTCTTT.

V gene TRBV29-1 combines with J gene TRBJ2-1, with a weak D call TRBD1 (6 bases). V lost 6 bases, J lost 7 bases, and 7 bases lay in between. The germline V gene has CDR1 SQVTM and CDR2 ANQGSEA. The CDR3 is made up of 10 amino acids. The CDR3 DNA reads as TGCAGCGTCGACAGGAATGAGCAGTTCTTC. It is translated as CSVDRNEQFF.

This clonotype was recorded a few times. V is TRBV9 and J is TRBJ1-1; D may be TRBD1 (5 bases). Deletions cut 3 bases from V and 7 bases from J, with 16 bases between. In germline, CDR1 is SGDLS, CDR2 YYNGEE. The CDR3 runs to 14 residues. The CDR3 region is CASSAAPGGIEAFF. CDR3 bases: TGTGCCAGCAGCGCGGCCCCGGGGGGAATTGAAGCTTTCTTT.